Listed here is a single T cell receptor (beta chain). This specimen comes from a study of shared clonotypes between healthy human individuals. Sequenced by immunoSEQ multiplex PCR; TCRdb stores in-frame clones only, minus some. The table has about 1 million clones, more than 65% seen once. The TCR was taken from a man between 18 and 29 years old in good health. Sample: memory CD4+ T cells sorted from blood. The subset here: CD45RA-negative fraction.

As DNA, the CDR3 is TGTGCCTGGAGTGCCGAGAATCAGCCCCAGCATTTT. This sequence encodes CAWSAENQPQHF. The rearrangement links TRBV30 to TRBJ1-5; D is unresolved. The CDR3 consists of 12 residues. Germline CDR1 reads GTSNPN; CDR2 reads SVGIG (reference sequence). The V gene lost 1 base and the J gene lost 4 bases, with 5 bases spanning the gap.